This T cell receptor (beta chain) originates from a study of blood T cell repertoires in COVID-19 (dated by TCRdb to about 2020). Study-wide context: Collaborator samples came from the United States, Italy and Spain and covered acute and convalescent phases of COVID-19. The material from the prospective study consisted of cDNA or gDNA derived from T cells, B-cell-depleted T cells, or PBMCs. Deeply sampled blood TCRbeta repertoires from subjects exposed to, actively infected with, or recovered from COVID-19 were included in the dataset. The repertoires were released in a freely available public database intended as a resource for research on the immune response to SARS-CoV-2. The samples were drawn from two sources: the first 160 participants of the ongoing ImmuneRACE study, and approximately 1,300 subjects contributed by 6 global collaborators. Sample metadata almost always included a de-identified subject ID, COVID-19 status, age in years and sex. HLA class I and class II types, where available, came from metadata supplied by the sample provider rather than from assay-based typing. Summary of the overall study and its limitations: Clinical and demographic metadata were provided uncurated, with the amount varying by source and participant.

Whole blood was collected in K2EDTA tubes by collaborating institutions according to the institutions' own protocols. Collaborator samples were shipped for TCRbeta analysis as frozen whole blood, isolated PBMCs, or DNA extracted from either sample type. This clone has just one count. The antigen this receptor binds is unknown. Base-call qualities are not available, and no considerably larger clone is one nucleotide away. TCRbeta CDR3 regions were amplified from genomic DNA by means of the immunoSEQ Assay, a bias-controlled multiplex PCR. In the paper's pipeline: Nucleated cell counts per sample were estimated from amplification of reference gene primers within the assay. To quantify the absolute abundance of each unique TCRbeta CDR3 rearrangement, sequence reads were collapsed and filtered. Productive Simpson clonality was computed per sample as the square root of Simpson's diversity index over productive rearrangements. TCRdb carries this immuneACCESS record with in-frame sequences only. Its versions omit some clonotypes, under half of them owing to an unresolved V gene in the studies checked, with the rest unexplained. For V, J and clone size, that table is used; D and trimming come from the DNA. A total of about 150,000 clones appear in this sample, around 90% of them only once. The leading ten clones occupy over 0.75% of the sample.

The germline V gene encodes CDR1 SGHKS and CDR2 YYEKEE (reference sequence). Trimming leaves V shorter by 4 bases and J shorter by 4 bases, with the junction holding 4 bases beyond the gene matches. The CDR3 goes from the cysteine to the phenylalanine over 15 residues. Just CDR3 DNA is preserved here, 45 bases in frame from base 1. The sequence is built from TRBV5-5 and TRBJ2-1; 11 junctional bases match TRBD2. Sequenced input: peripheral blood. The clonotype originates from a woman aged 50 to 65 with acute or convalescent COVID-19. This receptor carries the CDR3 CASSPLAGGYNEQFF. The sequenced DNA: TGTGCCAGCAGCCCTCTAGCGGGGGGTTACAATGAGCAGTTCTTC. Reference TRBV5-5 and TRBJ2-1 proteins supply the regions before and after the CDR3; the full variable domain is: DAGVTQSPTHLIKTRGQQVTLRCSPISGHKSVSWYQQVLGQGPQFIFQYYEKEERGRGNFPDRFSARQFPNYSSELNVNALLLGDSALYLCASSPLAGGYNEQFFGPGTRLTVL.